This T cell receptor beta chain stems from a study of blood T cell repertoires in COVID-19. Profiled with immunoSEQ multiplex PCR; TCRdb holds only in-frame clones, not every one. The repertoire includes 250,000 to 300,000 clones, 70% to 90% of them detected once, and approximately 4% sits in the top ten. CDR3 length equals 15 residues. Trimming shortened V by 9 bases and J by 3 bases, and 18 bases separated the two germline ends. Germline V lookup: CDR1 LNHDA, CDR2 SQIVND (reference sequence). The chain uses TRBV19 and TRBJ1-5; possible D gene TRBD1, 6 bases. Sequenced sample: peripheral blood. The TCR originated in a man aged 18 to 29 with active or convalescent COVID-19. CDR3 amino acids: CASRNRVGDNQPQHF. CDR3 nucleotide sequence: TGTGCCAGCCGAAACAGGGTTGGGGACAATCAGCCCCAGCATTTT.